This passage covers 3 T cell receptor beta chains from one sample sequenced in a study of blood T cell repertoires in COVID-19. Method: immunoSEQ multiplex PCR; TCRdb's copy keeps in-frame clones and lacks some. Altogether about 230,000 clones are present, less than 85% being singletons, with the ten largest covering approximately 2.5%. Specimen: peripheral blood. The source is a woman aged 70-85 years with active or convalescent COVID-19.

The chain combines TRBV7-7 with TRBJ2-5; 11 nucleotides align to TRBD2. This CDR3 spans 17 amino acids. Germline V gene data show CDR1 as SSHAT and CDR2 as FNYEAQ (reference sequence). V lost 1 base, J lost 3 bases, and 7 bases stayed unmatched. The CDR3 coding sequence is TGTGCCAGCAGCTTAGGGGCTAGCGGGGGGACGGAAGAGACCCAGTACTTC. Translation gives CASSLGASGGTEETQYF.

The chain links TRBV28 to TRBJ2-3, with D perhaps matching TRBD2 (5 bases). This CDR3 is built from 16 residues. With 5 bases removed from V and 3 bases from J, the gap between germline ends came to 18 bases. In germline, CDR1 is MDHEN, CDR2 SYDVKM. For the CDR3, the DNA is TGTGCCAGCAGTGCCCCCGCCGGAGGTGGGACAGATACGCAGTATTTT. This codes for CASSAPAGGGTDTQYF.

This chain links TRBV11-1 with TRBJ2-7, with 8 positions matching TRBD2. J lost 0 bases, V lost 5 bases, and 9 bases had no gene match. The germline V gene encodes CDR1 SGHAT and CDR2 FQDESV (reference sequence). The length of the CDR3 is 16 residues. The CDR3 DNA follows: TGTGCCAGCAGCACGCTGCGGCTAGCGGGCTCCTACGAGCAGTACTTC. Translating it yields CASSTLRLAGSYEQYF.